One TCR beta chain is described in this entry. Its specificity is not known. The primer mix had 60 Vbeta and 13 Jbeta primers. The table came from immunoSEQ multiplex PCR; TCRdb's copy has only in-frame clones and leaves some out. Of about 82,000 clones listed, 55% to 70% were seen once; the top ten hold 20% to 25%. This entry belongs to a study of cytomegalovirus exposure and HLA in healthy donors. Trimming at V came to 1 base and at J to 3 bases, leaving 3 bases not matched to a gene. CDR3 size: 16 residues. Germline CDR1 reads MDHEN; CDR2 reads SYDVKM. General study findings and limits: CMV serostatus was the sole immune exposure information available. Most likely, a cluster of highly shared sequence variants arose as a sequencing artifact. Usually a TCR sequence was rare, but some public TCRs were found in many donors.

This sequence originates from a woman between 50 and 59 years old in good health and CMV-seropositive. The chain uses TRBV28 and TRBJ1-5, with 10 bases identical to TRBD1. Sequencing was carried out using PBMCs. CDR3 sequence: CASSLSGQGSNQPQHF. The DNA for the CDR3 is TGTGCCAGCAGTTTATCGGGACAGGGGTCCAATCAGCCCCAGCATTTT.